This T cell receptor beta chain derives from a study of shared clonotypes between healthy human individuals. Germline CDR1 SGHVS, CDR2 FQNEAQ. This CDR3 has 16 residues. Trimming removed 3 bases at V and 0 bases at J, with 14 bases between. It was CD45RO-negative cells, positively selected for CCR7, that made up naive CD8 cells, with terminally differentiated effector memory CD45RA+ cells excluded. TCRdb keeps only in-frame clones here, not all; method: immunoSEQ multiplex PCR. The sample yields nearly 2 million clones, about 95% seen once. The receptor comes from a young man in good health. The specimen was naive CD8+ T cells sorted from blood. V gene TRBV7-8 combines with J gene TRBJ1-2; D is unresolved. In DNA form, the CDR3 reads TGTGCCAGCAGCTTGCCGACGCGTTCAGCTAACTATGGCTACACCTTC. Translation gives CASSLPTRSANYGYTF.